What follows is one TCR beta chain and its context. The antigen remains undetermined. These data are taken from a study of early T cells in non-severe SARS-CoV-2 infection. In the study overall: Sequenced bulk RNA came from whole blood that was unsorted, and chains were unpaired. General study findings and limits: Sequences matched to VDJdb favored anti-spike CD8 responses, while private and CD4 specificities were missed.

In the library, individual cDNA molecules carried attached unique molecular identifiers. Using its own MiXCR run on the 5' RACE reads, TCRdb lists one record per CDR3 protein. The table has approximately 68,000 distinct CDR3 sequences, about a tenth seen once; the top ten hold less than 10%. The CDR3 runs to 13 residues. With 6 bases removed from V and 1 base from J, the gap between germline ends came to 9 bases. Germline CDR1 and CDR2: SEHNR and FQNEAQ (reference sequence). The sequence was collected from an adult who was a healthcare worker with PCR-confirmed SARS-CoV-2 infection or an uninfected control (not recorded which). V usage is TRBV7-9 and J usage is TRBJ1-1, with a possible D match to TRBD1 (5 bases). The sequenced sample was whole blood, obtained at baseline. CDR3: CASSRGGNTEAFF. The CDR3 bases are TGTGCCAGCAGTCGGGGCGGGAACACTGAAGCTTTCTTT.